This TCR beta chain emerged from a study of shared clonotypes between healthy human individuals. Study results and caveats: The low donor count limited represented genetic and exposure-history diversity.

In the case of this clone: Its antigen is unknown.

Each sorted subset replicate got 200 ng genomic DNA, 25,000 to 30,000 genomes. TCRdb's table, derived via immunoSEQ multiplex PCR, lists solely in-frame clones and lacks some. Altogether about 2.3 million clones are present, around 93% being singletons, with the ten largest covering approximately 0.39%. Germline-derived CDR1 and CDR2 are MDHEN and SYDVKM. With 9 bases clipped from V and 7 bases from J, the junction kept 13 bases outside the gene matches. CDR3 size: 15 residues. Sequencing was done on a sample of naive CD4+ T cells from PBMCs. Regarding subset: CD45RA+ positively selected. The chain employs TRBV28 and TRBJ1-5, with 9 bases matching TRBD1. The clonotype originates from a man between 18 and 29 years old in good health. Some clones in this sample may be carry-over from other donors' samples. The chain's CDR3 is CASHLGQGVGQPQHF. The CDR3 DNA is TGTGCCAGTCACCTGGGACAGGGTGTAGGGCAGCCCCAGCATTTT.